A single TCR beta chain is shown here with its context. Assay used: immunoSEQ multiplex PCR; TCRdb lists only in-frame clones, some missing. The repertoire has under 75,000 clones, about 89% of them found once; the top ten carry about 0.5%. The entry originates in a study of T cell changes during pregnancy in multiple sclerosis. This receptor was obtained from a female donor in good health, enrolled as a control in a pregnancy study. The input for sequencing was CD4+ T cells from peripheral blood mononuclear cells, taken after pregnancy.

The CDR3 DNA sequence: TGTGCCAGCAGTTATGATCGGGACAGCTTCTCCTACGAGCAGTACTTC. Its translation: CASSYDRDSFSYEQYF. The chain employs TRBV6-5 and TRBJ2-7; 7 nucleotides match TRBD1. CDR3 length equals 16 residues. CDR1 is MNHEY, CDR2 SVGAGI, per germline. Trimming at V came to 3 bases and at J to 0 bases, leaving 8 bases not matched to a gene.